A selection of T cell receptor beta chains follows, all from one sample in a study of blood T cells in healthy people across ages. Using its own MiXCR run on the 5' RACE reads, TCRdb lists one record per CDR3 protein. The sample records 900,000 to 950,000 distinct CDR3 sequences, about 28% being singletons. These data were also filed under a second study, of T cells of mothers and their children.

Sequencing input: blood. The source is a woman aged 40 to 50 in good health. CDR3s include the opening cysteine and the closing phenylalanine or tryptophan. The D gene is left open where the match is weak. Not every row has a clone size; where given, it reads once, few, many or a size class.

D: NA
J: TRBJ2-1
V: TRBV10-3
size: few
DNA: TGTGCCATCAGTGAGTCGCAGGACTACAATGAGCAGTTCTTC
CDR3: CAISESQDYNEQFF

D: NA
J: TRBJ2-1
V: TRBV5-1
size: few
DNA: TGCGCCAGCAAAAGGACGGCTAACAATGAGCAGTTCTTC
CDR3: CASKRTANNEQFF

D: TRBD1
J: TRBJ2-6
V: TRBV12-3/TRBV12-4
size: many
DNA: TGTGCCAGCAGACCTGGACAGGGGGCCCCCTCAGGGGCCAACGTCCTGACTTTC
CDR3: CASRPGQGAPSGANVLTF

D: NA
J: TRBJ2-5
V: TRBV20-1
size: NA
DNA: TGCAGTGCTAGAGATGCGAGAGGGCCAAGTTTGACCCAGTACTTC
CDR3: CSARDARGPSLTQYF

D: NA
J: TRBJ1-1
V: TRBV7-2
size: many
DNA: TGTGCCAGCAGCCACCTCCGGGACTTCGGGACTGAAGCTTTCTTT
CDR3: CASSHLRDFGTEAFF

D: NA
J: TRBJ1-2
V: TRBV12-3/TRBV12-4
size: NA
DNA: TGTGCTAGCAGTTTAGTGCCTCTGGACAGACTATATGACGACACCTTC
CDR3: CASSLVPLDRLYDDTF

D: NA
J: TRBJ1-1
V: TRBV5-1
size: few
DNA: TGCGCCAGCAGCTCTACAGGATCTGACACTGAAGCTTTCTTT
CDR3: CASSSTGSDTEAFF

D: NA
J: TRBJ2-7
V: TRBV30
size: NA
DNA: TGTGCCTGGAGTTCAACGTCCTACGAGCAGTACTTC
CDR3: CAWSSTSYEQYF

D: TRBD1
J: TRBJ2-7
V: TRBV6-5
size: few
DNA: TGTGCCAGCAGATGGGACAGGGGGTACGAGCGGTACTTC
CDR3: CASRWDRGYERYF

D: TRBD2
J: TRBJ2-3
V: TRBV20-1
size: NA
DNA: TGCAGTGCTCTCAGCCTGGTAGCGGGGGCCCCAGATACGCAGTATTTT
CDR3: CSALSLVAGAPDTQYF

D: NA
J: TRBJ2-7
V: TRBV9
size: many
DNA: TGTGCCAGCAGCGTAGATCACGGATCCTACGAGCAGTACTTC
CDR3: CASSVDHGSYEQYF

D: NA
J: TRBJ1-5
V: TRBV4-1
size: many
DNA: TGCGCCAGCAGCCAAGGGCCAGGGAATCAGCCCCAGCATTTT
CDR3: CASSQGPGNQPQHF

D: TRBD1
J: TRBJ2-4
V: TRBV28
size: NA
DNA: TGTGCCAGCAGTGGACAGGGGGACATTCAGTACTTC
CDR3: CASSGQGDIQYF

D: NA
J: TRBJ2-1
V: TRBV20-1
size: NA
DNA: TGCAGTGCTAGCGCAGGGATCTGGGAGACCCAGTTCTTC
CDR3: CSASAGIWETQFF

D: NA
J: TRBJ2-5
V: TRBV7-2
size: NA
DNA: TGTGCCAGCAGCTTAGATGGGAACACCCAGTACTTC
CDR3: CASSLDGNTQYF

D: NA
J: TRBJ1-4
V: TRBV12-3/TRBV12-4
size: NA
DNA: TGTGCCAGCAGTCCTACACGGAGGGTTTCTATCGGAAAACTGTTTTTT
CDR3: CASSPTRRVSIGKLFF

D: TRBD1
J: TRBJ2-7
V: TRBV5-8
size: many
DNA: TGTGCCAGCAGCCCGCCGACAGGGGAGTCGGTCTACGAGCAGTACTTC
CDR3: CASSPPTGESVYEQYF

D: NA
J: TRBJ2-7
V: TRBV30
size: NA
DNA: TGTGCCTGGAGTGGTGACAGGACGGGCAGCTACGAGCAGTACTTC
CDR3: CAWSGDRTGSYEQYF

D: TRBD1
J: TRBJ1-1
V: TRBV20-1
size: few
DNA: TGCAGTGCTAGAGGACGACAGGGCCTCTGGGCTTTCTTT
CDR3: CSARGRQGLWAFF

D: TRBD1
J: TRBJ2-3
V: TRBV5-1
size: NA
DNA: TGCGCCAGCAGCATTGGACAGGGGATAGATACGCAGTATTTT
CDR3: CASSIGQGIDTQYF

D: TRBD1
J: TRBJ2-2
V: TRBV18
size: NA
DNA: TGTGCCAGCACGCGACAGGGGGCGAACACCGGGGAGCTGTTTTTT
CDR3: CASTRQGANTGELFF

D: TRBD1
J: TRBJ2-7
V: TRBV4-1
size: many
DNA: TGCGCCAGCAGCCAAGCCCAGACAGGGGCCCCCTACGAGCAGTACTTC
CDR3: CASSQAQTGAPYEQYF

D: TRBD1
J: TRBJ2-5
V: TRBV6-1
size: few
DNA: TGTGCCAGCAGTGACTTCATGGGACAGTCGGAGACCCAGTACTTC
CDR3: CASSDFMGQSETQYF

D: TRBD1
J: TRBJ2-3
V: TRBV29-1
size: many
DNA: TGCAGCGTTGGGCCGGGACAGGGAACAGATACGCAGTATTTT
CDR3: CSVGPGQGTDTQYF

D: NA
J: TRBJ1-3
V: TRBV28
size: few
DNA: TGTGCCAGCAGTTTCCTGGGGCCTGGAAACACCATATATTTT
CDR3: CASSFLGPGNTIYF

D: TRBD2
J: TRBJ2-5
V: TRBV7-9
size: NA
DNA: TGTGCCAGCAGCTCTAAGACTAGCGGCCACCAAGAGACCCAGTACTTC
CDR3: CASSSKTSGHQETQYF

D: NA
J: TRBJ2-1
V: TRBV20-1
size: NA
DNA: TGCAGTGCTACAATCAGGGGGGGCCCACACTACAATGAGCAGTTCTTC
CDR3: CSATIRGGPHYNEQFF

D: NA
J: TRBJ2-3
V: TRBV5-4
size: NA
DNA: TGTGCCAGCAGCCATGAGGTCGGACCAGATACGCAGTATTTT
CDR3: CASSHEVGPDTQYF

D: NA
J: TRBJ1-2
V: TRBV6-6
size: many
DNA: TGTGCCAGCAGTTACTCCCAGGGAGGTTTGGGCTATGGCTACACCTTC
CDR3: CASSYSQGGLGYGYTF

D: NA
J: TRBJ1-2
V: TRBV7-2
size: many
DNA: TGTGCCAGCAGCTACGGGACGGCTAGTAACTATGGCTACACCTTC
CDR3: CASSYGTASNYGYTF

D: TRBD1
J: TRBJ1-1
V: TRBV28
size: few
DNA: TGTGCCAGCAGGATGACAGGGGGGGCGGGCACTGAAGCTTTCTTT
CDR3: CASRMTGGAGTEAFF

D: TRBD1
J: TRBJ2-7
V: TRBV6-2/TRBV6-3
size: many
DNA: TGTGCCAGCACCAAGCCTGGGACAGCGTCCTACGAGCAGTACTTC
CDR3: CASTKPGTASYEQYF

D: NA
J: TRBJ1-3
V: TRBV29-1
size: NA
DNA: TGCCGCGTCCAACAACAGAGCTCTGGAAACACCATATATTTT
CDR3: CRVQQQSSGNTIYF

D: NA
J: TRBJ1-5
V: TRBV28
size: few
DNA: TGTGCCAGCGACAGCATCAATCAGCCCCAGCATTTT
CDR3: CASDSINQPQHF

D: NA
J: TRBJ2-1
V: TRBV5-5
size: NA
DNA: TGTGCCAGCAGCTTGGGGACCTTCTTATACAATGAGCAGTTCTTC
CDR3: CASSLGTFLYNEQFF

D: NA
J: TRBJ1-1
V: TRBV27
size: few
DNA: TGTGCCAGCAGTACCCGGACCGCCGTAAGATATGAAGCTTTCTTT
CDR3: CASSTRTAVRYEAFF

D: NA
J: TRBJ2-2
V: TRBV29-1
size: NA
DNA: TGCAGCGTTCGTAGGGGTATGAACACCGGGGAGCTGTTTTTT
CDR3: CSVRRGMNTGELFF

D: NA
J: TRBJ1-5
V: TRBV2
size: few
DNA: TGTGCCAGCAGTGAACGTAGGGGAGGAAATCAGCCCCAGCATTTT
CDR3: CASSERRGGNQPQHF

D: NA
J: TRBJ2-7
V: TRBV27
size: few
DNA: TGTGCCAGCAGTTTGGGTACTAATATCTACGAGCAGTACTTC
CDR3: CASSLGTNIYEQYF